A single sample is the source of the 6 T cell receptor beta chains below, sequenced in a study of cytomegalovirus exposure and HLA in healthy donors. The study ran its PCR with 60 Vbeta and 13 Jbeta primers. Only in-frame clones appear in the TCRdb table, and some are missing; sequencing was by immunoSEQ multiplex PCR. The sample holds about 200,000 clones; over 65% are singletons and the top ten take approximately 0.63%. The specimen sequenced was PBMCs. All receptors come from a man in his late teens or twenties in good health and CMV-seronegative.

This chain joins TRBV18 and TRBJ2-2, with a weak D call TRBD2 (5 bases). The CDR3 sequence is 16 residues long. Trimming stripped 6 bases from V and 5 bases from J, with 19 bases between. The germline CDR1 and CDR2 sequences are KGHSH and LQKENI. The CDR3 is CASSHGIGRGTGELFF. DNA for the CDR3: TGTGCCAGCTCCCACGGAATAGGTCGAGGGACCGGGGAGCTGTTTTTT. Filled out from reference TRBV18 and TRBJ2-2, the complete variable domain reads NAGVMQNPRHLVRRRGQEARLRCSPMKGHSHVYWYRQLPEEGLKFMVYLQKENIIDESGMPKERFSAEFPKEGPSILRIQQVVRGDSAAYFCASSHGIGRGTGELFFGEGSRLTVL.

The rearrangement links TRBV10-1 to TRBJ2-7, with D perhaps TRBD1 (6 bases). CDR3 length: 12 residues. Between the trimmed V and J ends, which lost 3 bases and 5 bases, there was a span of 8 bases. CDR1 and CDR2 from the germline V gene are WNHNN and SYGVQD (reference sequence). Here the CDR3 reads CASSDGGHEQYF. The CDR3 DNA reads TGCGCCAGCAGTGATGGGGGCCACGAGCAGTACTTC.

The chain joins TRBV2 to TRBJ1-1; the D is unclear. The CDR3 runs to 14 residues. V lost 6 bases and J 3 bases, leaving 14 bases between the germline ends. Germline V gives CDR1 SNHLY, CDR2 FYNNEI. CDR3 sequence: CASRRPNSYTEAFF. For the CDR3, the DNA is TGTGCCAGCAGGCGACCGAACAGTTACACTGAAGCTTTCTTT.

The V and J genes are TRBV9 and TRBJ2-6, with D perhaps TRBD2 (5 bases). The CDR3 sequence is 16 residues long. The V and J ends lost 4 bases and 1 base respectively, with 12 bases between them. Germline assignment: CDR1 SGDLS and CDR2 YYNGEE. CDR3 protein: CASSSSRGSGANVLTF. CDR3 coding DNA: TGTGCCAGCAGCTCCTCCCGGGGATCTGGGGCCAACGTCCTGACTTTC. Combining the CDR3 with reference TRBV9 and TRBJ2-6 gives the whole variable domain DSGVTQTPKHLITATGQRVTLRCSPRSGDLSVYWYQQSLDQGLQFLIQYYNGEERAKGNILERFSAQQFPDLHSELNLSSLELGDSALYFCASSSSRGSGANVLTFGAGSRLTVL.

V is TRBV13 and J is TRBJ1-1; TRBD1 might be the D (6 bases). Trimming stripped 5 bases from V and 3 bases from J, with 16 bases between. From germline, CDR1 is PRHDT and CDR2 FYEKMQ (reference sequence). The CDR3 runs 15 residues. This CDR3 is CASSQPAGVHTEAFF. The CDR3 region has the DNA TGTGCCAGCAGCCAACCCGCAGGGGTACACACTGAAGCTTTCTTT. Full variable domain (rest looked up from reference TRBV13 and TRBJ1-1): AAGVIQSPRHLIKEKRETATLKCYPIPRHDTVYWYQQGPGQDPQFLISFYEKMQSDKGSIPDRFSAQQFSDYHSELNMSSLELGDSALYFCASSQPAGVHTEAFFGQGTRLTVV.

This rearrangement joins TRBV6-5 to TRBJ1-1; tentative D call: TRBD1 (6 bases). Trimming stripped 7 bases from V and 5 bases from J, with 17 bases between. The CDR3 has 14 amino acids. The germline V gene has CDR1 MNHEY and CDR2 SVGAGI. This CDR3 reads CASTHPGVGTEAFF. The DNA for the CDR3 is TGTGCCAGCACCCACCCAGGGGTGGGGACTGAAGCTTTCTTT.